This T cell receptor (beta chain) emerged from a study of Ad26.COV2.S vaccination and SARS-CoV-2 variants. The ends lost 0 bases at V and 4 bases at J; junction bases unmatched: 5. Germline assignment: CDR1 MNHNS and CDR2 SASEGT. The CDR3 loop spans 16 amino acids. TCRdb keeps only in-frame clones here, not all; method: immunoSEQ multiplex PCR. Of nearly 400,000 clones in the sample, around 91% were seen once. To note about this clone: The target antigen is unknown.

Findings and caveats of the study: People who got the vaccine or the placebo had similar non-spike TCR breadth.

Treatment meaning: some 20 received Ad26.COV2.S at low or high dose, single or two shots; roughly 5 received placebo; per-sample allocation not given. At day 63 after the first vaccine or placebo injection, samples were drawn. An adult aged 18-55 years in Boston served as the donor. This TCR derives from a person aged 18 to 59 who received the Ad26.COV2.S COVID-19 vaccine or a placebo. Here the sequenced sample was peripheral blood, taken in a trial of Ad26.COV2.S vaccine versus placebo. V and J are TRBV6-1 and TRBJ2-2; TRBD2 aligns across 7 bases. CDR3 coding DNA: TGTGCCAGCAGTGAAGCCCTAGCGGAGCCCACCGGGGAGCTGTTTTTT. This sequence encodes CASSEALAEPTGELFF.